The sequence of this T cell receptor (beta chain) was determined in a study of T cells after yellow fever vaccination. The overall study: SMART-Seq v4 Ultra Low Input served to prepare low-cell-number fractions.

Generation of TCR cDNA used 5'RACE template switching (which added a universal primer site and UMIs). Each CDR3 protein is one row after TCRdb ran MiXCR on the 5' RACE reads. This repertoire shows roughly 520,000 distinct CDR3 sequences, 21% found once; its top ten account for about a sixth. About this clonotype itself: The antigen remains unidentified.

General study points: Relatively few clonotypes were ones that appeared in both CD4 and CD8 compartments. Subsequent to the booster, the majority of primary-vaccination clones reappeared (around 95% CD4, 85% to 90% CD8).

The CDR3 loop spans 15 amino acids. Losses at the gene ends were 2 bases for V and 6 bases for J; bases not matched to a gene: 8. The chain couples TRBV12-3 or TRBV12-4 to TRBJ1-2; 8 bases agree with TRBD1. The clonotype was recovered from a man between 18 and 29 years old who received the YFV17D yellow fever vaccine. Here the sequenced sample was PBMCs, taken about 20 days after the first yellow fever vaccination. The CDR3 is CASSLTRGRAHGYTF. The CDR3 nucleotides read TGTGCCAGCAGTTTAACCAGGGGGCGCGCCCATGGCTACACCTTC.